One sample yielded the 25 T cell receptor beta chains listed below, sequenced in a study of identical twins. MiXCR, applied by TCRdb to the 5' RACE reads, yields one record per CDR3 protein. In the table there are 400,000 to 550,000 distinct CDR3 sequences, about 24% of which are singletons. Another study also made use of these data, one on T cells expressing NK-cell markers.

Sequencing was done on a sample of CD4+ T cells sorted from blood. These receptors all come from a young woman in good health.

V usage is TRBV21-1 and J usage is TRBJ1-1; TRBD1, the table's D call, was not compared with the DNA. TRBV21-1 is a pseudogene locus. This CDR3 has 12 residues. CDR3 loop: CASSTGTGKAFF. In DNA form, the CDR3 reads TGTGCCAGCAGCACCGGGACAGGGAAAGCTTTCTTT.

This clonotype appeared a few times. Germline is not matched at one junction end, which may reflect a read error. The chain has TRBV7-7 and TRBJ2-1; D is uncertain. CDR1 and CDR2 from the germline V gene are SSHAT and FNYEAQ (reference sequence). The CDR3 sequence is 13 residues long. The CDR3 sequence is CASSTIVPSEQFF. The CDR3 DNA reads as TGTGCTAGCAGCACGATAGTACCAAGTGAGCAGTTCTTC.

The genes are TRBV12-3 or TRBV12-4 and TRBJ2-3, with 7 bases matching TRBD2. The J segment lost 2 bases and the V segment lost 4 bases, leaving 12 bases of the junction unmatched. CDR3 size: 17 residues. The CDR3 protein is CASSSQSGRSITDTQYF. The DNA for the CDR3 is TGTGCCAGCAGTTCCCAGTCCGGGAGGTCGATCACAGATACGCAGTATTTT.

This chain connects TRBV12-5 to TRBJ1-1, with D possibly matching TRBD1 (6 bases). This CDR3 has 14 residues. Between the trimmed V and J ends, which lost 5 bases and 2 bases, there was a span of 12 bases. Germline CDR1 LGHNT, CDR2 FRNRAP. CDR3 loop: CASGGQMRNTEAFF. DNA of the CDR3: TGTGCTAGTGGTGGACAGATGAGAAACACTGAAGCTTTCTTT.

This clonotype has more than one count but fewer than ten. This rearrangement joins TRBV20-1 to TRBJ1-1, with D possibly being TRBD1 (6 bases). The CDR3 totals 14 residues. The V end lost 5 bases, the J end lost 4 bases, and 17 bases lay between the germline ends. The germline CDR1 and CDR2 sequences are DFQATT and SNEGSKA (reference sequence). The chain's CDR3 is CSALLGARSTEAFF. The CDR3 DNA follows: TGCAGTGCTCTATTGGGGGCGAGAAGCACTGAAGCTTTCTTT.

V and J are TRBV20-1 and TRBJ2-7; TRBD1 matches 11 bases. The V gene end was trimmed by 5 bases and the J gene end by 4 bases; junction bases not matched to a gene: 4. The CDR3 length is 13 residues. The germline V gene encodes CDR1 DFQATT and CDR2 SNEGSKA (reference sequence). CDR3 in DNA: TGCAGTGCTTGGGACAGGGGGGAGTACGAGCAGTACTTC. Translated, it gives CSAWDRGEYEQYF.

The CDR3 DNA sequence: TGCAGTGCTAGAGATCATGGGGAGACCCAGTACTTC. This encodes CSARDHGETQYF. This chain joins TRBV20-1 and TRBJ2-5; no clear D gene. Trimming pared 0 bases from V and 5 bases from J, leaving 7 bases between. This CDR3 contains 12 residues. Germline V CDR1 and CDR2: DFQATT, SNEGSKA (reference sequence).

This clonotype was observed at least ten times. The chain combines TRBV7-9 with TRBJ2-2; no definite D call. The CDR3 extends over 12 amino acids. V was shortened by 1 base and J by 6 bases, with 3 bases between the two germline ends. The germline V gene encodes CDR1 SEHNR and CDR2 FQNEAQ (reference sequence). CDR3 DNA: TGTGCCAGCAGCTTAGTTCCCGGGGAGCTGTTTTTT. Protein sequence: CASSLVPGELFF. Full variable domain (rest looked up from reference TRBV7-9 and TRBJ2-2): DTGVSQNPRHKITKRGQNVTFRCDPISEHNRLYWYRQTLGQGPEFLTYFQNEAQLEKSRLLSDRFSAERPKGSFSTLEIQRTEQGDSAMYLCASSLVPGELFFGEGSRLTVL.

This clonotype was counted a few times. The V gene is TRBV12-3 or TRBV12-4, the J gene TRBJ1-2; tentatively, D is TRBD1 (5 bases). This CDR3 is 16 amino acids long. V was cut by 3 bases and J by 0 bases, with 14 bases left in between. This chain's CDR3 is CASSFKAGITNYGYTF. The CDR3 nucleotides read TGTGCCAGCAGTTTTAAGGCAGGGATCACTAACTATGGCTACACCTTC.

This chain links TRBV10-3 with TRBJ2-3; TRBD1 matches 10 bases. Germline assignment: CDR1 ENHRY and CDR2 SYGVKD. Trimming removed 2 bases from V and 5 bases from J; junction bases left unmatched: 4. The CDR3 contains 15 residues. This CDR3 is CAISEPDRGKDTQYF. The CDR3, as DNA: TGTGCCATCAGTGAGCCGGACAGGGGGAAAGATACGCAGTATTTT.

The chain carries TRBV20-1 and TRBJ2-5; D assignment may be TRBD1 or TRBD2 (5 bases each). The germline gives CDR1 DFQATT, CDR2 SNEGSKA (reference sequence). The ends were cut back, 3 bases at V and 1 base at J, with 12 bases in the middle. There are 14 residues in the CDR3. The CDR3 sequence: CSARPLGTQETQYF. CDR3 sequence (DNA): TGCAGTGCTAGGCCGCTCGGGACCCAAGAGACCCAGTACTTC.

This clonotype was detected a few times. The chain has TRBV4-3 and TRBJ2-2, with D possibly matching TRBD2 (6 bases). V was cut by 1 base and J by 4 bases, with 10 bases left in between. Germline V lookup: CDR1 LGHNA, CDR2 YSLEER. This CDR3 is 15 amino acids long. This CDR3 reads CASSQVGAGTGELFF. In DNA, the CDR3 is TGCGCCAGCAGCCAAGTAGGAGCGGGCACCGGGGAGCTGTTTTTT.

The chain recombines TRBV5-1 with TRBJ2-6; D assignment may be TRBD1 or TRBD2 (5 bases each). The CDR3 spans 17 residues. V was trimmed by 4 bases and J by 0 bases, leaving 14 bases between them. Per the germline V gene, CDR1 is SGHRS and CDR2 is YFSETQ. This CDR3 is CASSPSGRDSGANVLTF. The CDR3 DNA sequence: TGCGCCAGCAGCCCCTCGGGACGGGACTCTGGGGCCAACGTCCTGACTTTC.

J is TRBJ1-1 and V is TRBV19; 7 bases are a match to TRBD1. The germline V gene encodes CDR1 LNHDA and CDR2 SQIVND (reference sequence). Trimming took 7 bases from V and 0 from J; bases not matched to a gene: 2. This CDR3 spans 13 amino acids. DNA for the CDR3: TGTGCCAGTAAAAGGGGGCTGAACACTGAAGCTTTCTTT. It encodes CASKRGLNTEAFF. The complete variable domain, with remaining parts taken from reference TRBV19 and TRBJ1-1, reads DGGITQSPKYLFRKEGQNVTLSCEQNLNHDAMYWYRQDPGQGLRLIYYSQIVNDFQKGDIAEGYSVSREKKESFPLTVTSAQKNPTAFYLCASKRGLNTEAFFGQGTRLTVV.

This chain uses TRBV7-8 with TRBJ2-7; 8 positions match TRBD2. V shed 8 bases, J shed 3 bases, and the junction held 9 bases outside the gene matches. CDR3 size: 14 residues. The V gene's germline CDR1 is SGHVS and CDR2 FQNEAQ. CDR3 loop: CASLPGGIVYEQYF. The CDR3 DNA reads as TGTGCCAGCCTGCCGGGAGGGATCGTCTACGAGCAGTACTTC.

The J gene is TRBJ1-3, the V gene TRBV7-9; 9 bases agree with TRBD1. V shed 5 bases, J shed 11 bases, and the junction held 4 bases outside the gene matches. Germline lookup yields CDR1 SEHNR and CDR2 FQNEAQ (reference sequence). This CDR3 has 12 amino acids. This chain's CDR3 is CASSPNRGPIYF. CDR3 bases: TGTGCCAGCAGCCCGAACAGGGGGCCCATATATTTT. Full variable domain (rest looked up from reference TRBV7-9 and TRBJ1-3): DTGVSQNPRHKITKRGQNVTFRCDPISEHNRLYWYRQTLGQGPEFLTYFQNEAQLEKSRLLSDRFSAERPKGSFSTLEIQRTEQGDSAMYLCASSPNRGPIYFGEGSWLTVV.

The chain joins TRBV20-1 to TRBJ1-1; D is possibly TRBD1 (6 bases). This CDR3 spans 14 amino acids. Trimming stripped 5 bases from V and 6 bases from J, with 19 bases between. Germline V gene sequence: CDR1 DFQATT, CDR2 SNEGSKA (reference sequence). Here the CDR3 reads CSAPAQGSSAEAFF. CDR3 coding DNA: TGCAGTGCTCCGGCCCAGGGGTCGTCGGCTGAAGCTTTCTTT.

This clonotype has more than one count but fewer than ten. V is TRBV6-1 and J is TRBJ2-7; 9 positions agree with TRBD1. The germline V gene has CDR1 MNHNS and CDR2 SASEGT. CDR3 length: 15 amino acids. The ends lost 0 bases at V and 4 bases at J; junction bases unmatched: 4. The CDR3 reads CASSEAPGQGYEQYF. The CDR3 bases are TGTGCCAGCAGTGAAGCCCCGGGACAGGGATACGAGCAGTACTTC.

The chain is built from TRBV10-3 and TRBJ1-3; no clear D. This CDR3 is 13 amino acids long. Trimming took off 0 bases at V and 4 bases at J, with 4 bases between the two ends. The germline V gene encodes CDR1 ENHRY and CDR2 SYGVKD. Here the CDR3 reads CAISESRGNTIYF. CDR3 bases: TGTGCCATCAGTGAGTCCCGAGGAAACACCATATATTTT.

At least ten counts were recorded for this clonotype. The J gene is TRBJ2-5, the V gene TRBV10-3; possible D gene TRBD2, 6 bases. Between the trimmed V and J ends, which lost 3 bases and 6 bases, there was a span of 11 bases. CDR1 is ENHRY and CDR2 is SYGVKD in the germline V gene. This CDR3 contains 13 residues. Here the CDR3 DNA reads TGTGCCATCAGTGACTCCGGGAGACAGACCCAGTACTTC. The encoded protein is CAISDSGRQTQYF.

CDR3: CASSPRVRVAEAFF. The CDR3 DNA is TGTGCCAGCAGCCCCAGGGTTCGGGTCGCTGAAGCTTTCTTT. The chain carries TRBV6-1 and TRBJ1-1; tentatively, D is TRBD1 (5 bases). The CDR3 spans 14 residues. V was pared by 6 bases and J by 6 bases, with 17 bases between. The germline V gene has CDR1 MNHNS and CDR2 SASEGT.

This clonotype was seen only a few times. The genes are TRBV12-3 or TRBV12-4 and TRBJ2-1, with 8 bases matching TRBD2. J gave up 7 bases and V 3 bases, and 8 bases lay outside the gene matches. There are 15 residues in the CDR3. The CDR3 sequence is CASSFKAGGPNEQFF. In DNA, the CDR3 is TGTGCCAGCAGTTTTAAGGCGGGAGGCCCGAATGAGCAGTTCTTC.

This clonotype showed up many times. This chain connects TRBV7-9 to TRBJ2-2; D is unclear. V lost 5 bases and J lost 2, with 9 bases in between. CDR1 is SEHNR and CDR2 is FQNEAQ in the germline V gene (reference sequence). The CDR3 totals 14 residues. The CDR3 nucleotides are TGTGCCAGCAGCATCAAGGATAACACCGGGGAGCTGTTTTTT. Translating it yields CASSIKDNTGELFF.

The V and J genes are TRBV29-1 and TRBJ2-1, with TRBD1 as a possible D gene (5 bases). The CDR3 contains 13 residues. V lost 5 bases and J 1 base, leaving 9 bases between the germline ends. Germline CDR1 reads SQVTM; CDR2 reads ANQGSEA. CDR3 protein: CSVIQDSYNEQFF. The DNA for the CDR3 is TGCAGCGTTATACAGGATTCCTACAATGAGCAGTTCTTC.

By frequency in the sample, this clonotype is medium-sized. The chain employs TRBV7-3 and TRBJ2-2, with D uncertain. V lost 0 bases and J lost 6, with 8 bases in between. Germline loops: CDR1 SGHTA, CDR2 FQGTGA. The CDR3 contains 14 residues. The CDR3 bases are TGTGCCAGCAGCTTAACGTGGCCAGCCGGGGAGCTGTTTTTT. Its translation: CASSLTWPAGELFF.